This TCR beta chain was captured in a study of regulatory T cells in long-lasting Graves disease. At the level of the study: Antithyroid drugs had been taken under 3 months by newly diagnosed Graves' patients.

The V gene lost 0 bases and the J gene lost 4 bases, with 10 bases spanning the gap. From germline, CDR1 is SGHDT and CDR2 YYEEEE. The CDR3 contains 14 residues. Noted time point: newly diagnosed GD, antithyroid drugs for less than 3 months. Preparation of the TCR library used RNA extracted from PBMCs. Relying on iRepertoire HTBI primers and Arm-PCR of CDR3 regions, the team built TCR beta libraries. MiXCR, run by TCRdb on the multiplex PCR reads, gives a single entry per CDR3 protein. The sample lists around 480,000 distinct CDR3 sequences, about 15% seen once, with about 25% in the top ten. The table lists this clonotype with a few counts. These records were also assigned to another study, of T cells in Graves' hyperthyroidism and ophthalmopathy. As that report states: TCR CDR3 underwent first-round RT-PCR with the HTBI primer set.

The clonotype was recovered from a middle-aged woman with Graves disease. The rearrangement uses TRBV5-6 and TRBJ1-2; D call uncertain. Here the sequenced sample was peripheral blood mononuclear cells (PBMCs), taken at new diagnosis, from a patient treated with antithyroid drugs. The CDR3 spells CASSLVGDAYGYTF. CDR3 nucleotides: TGTGCCAGCAGCTTGGTGGGCGACGCCTATGGCTACACCTTC.